The subject of this entry is one TCR beta chain. Its antigen specificity is not known. No base quality information exists; no much larger clone differs at one position. These data come from a study of cutaneous CD30+ T cell lymphoproliferative disorder and hepatitis E (dated by TCRdb to 2017 to 2018). Library prep was done by the immunoSEQ multiplex PCR assay. TCRdb mirrors the immuneACCESS table, restricted to in-frame sequences. Some clones are absent from its copies; in checked studies, under half trace to an unresolved V gene, and the reason for the others is unknown. This sample comprises several thousand clones, just under 75% of them detected only once. The biggest ten clones account for more than 0.95% of the sample. The CDR3 holds 15 amino acids from the cysteine to the phenylalanine. Of all the DNA, just the CDR3 is kept, 45 bases in frame from base 1. CDR1 is given as LNHNV and CDR2 as YYDKDF, both from the germline V gene (reference sequence). The germline V end is reduced by 2 bases and the J end by 2 bases; junction bases left unmatched: 6.

Source material: blood. The source is a human donor with a cutaneous T cell lymphoproliferative disorder associated with hepatitis E virus. The sequence joins TRBV15 to TRBJ2-7, and 7 bases in between align with TRBD1. This receptor carries the CDR3 CATSRFTGTAYEQYF. The base sequence is TGTGCCACCAGCAGATTTACCGGGACAGCCTACGAGCAGTACTTC.